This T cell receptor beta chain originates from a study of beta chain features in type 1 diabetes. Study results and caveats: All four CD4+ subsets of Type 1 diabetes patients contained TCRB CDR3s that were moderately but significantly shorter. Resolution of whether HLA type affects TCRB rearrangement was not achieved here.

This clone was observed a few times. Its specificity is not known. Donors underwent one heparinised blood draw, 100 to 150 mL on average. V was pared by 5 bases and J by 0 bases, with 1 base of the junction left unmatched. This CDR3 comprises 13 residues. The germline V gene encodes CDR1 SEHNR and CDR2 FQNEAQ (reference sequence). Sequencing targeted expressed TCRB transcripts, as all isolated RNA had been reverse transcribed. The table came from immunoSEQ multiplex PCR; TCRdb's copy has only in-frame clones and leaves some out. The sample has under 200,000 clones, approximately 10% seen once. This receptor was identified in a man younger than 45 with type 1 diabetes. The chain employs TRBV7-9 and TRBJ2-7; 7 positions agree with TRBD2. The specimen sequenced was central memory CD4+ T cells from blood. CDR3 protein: CASSRDYSYEQYF. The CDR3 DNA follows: TGTGCCAGCAGCCGGGACTACTCCTACGAGCAGTACTTC.